Shown below are 5 T cell receptor beta chains from a single sample sequenced in a study of shared T cell receptors in the human thymus. The data were produced by immunoSEQ multiplex PCR, yet TCRdb's version contains in-frame clones alone and is incomplete. The table has over 650,000 clones, roughly 86% seen once. These data are also associated with another study on human thymus T cells.

Sequencing was done on a sample of thymocytes. These receptors were taken from a boy in the first two years of life with a congenital heart defect.

This chain joins TRBV4-1 and TRBJ1-5; a possible D gene is TRBD1 (5 bases). This CDR3 contains 15 residues. The germline V gene encodes CDR1 MGHRA and CDR2 YSYEKL. V dropped 1 base and J dropped 1 base, with 8 bases sitting between them. The DNA for the CDR3 is TGCGCCAGCAGCCAAGTACAGGAGAGCAATCAGCCCCAGCATTTT. This sequence encodes CASSQVQESNQPQHF.

This clone was recorded once. The V call is TRBV27, the J call TRBJ2-7; a weak D match, TRBD1 (6 bases). The germline CDR1 and CDR2 sequences are MNHEY and SMNVEV (reference sequence). Trimming removed 6 bases at V and 2 bases at J, with 17 bases between. The CDR3 spans 15 residues. This CDR3 is CASSSFQGKTYEQYF. Written as DNA, the CDR3 is TGTGCCAGCAGCTCCTTCCAGGGGAAAACCTACGAGCAGTACTTC.

The chain employs TRBV28 and TRBJ2-1, with 10 bases lining up with TRBD2. The germline V gene encodes CDR1 MDHEN and CDR2 SYDVKM. The CDR3 is made up of 15 amino acids. V shed 2 bases and J 12 bases; nucleotides not matched to a gene: 10. The CDR3 spells CASSLRLAGAIRQFF. The CDR3 nucleotides read TGTGCCAGCAGTTTACGGCTAGCGGGAGCCATACGGCAGTTCTTC.

The V and J genes are TRBV7-2 and TRBJ2-7, with TRBD1 identical over 7 bases. CDR3 length: 13 amino acids. Germline CDR1 reads SGHTA; CDR2 reads FQGNSA. The V segment lost 6 bases and the J segment 2 bases; nucleotides outside the gene matches: 4. The CDR3 DNA follows: TGTGCCAGCAGGAGACAGGGAACCTACGAGCAGTACTTC. Residues: CASRRQGTYEQYF.

This clone was counted a few times. The chain joins TRBV5-5 to TRBJ1-2; 12 nucleotides match TRBD1. CDR3 length equals 18 residues. The ends lost 5 bases at V and 6 bases at J; junction bases unmatched: 17. Germline assignment: CDR1 SGHKS and CDR2 YYEKEE (reference sequence). CDR3 amino acids: CASSPSPGQGAQRDGYTF. CDR3 bases: TGTGCCAGCAGTCCCTCCCCGGGACAGGGGGCGCAAAGGGATGGCTACACCTTC.